This T cell receptor (beta chain) was sequenced in a study of OX40 agonist ivuxolimab in advanced cancers. Study in general: The study enrolled dose-escalation patients with hepatocellular carcinoma, melanoma, renal cell or head and neck cancer. Roughly two fifths of patients had received prior checkpoint inhibitor therapy. Findings of the study overall: Several nonresponders also turned out to have low normalized T-cell clonal expansion. Antigen specificity of clonally expanded peripheral T cells was not established.

The method was immunoSEQ multiplex PCR; TCRdb's version includes in-frame clones alone and lacks a portion of them. The repertoire holds fewer than 120,000 clones, roughly 89% seen once, with 0.27% in the top ten. Germline V gives CDR1 MNHNY, CDR2 SVGAGI (reference sequence). CDR3 size: 14 residues. V was trimmed by 0 bases and J by 6 bases, leaving 9 bases between them. Remarks on this clone: Its antigen is currently unknown.

The chain uses TRBV6-6 and TRBJ2-1, with a possible D match to TRBD2 (5 bases). The material was CD4+ or CD8+ T cells sorted from blood, obtained in a trial of the OX40 agonist ivuxolimab. The receptor was derived from an adult with an advanced solid tumor such as melanoma, head and neck, liver or kidney cancer. The CDR3 loop reads CASSYSSEANEQFF. Here the CDR3 DNA reads TGTGCCAGCAGTTACTCTAGCGAGGCCAATGAGCAGTTCTTC.